Listed below are T cell receptor beta chains from one sample, sequenced in a study of blood T cell repertoires in COVID-19. The method was immunoSEQ multiplex PCR; TCRdb's version includes in-frame clones alone and lacks a portion of them. The sample carries approximately 290,000 clones, almost 90% recorded once. The material sequenced was PBMCs or T cells enriched from blood (not recorded which). The source of these receptors is a young woman with acute COVID-19. CDR3s include the opening cysteine and the closing phenylalanine or tryptophan. A D gene is named only where the DNA matches it firmly. Expanded clones are given a class, and other clones once, few, many or no size at all.

.	TRBV18	TRBJ1-4	.	TGTGCCAGCTCCCCACCCAATGGCAGGCCATCCTCCAGTGAAAAACTGTTTTTT	CASSPPNGRPSSSEKLFF
.	TRBV7-9	TRBJ2-3	TRBD2	TGTGCCAGCAGCTTAGATGCTGGGGGAGGGTCAGATACGCAGTATTTT	CASSLDAGGGSDTQYF
.	TRBV15	TRBJ2-2	.	TGTGCCACCAGCAGAGAAGCGATTCCCGGGGAGCTGTTTTTT	CATSREAIPGELFF
.	TRBV12-5	TRBJ2-2	.	TGTGCTAGTGGTTTCGCGGTCGGGGAGCTGTTTTTT	CASGFAVGELFF
.	TRBV25-1	TRBJ1-5	.	TGTGCCAGCCCCTATATAAGAGGACAGCCCCAGCATTTT	CASPYIRGQPQHF
once	TRBV7-2	TRBJ1-6	.	TGTGCCAGCAGCTTAGAGGCCCCTAGTTATAATTCACCCCTCCACTTT	CASSLEAPSYNSPLHF
.	TRBV27	TRBJ2-7	.	TGTGCCAGCAGTTTATCCCGGACAAGAGACTACGAGCAGTACTTC	CASSLSRTRDYEQYF
.	TRBV6-5	TRBJ2-3	.	TGTGCCAGCACGTTTGGCAGGGAGGCAGATACGCAGTATTTT	CASTFGREADTQYF
.	TRBV28	TRBJ2-3	TRBD2	TGTGCCAGCAGTTGGGCGGGAGAGGGCACAGATACGCAGTATTTT	CASSWAGEGTDTQYF
.	TRBV2	TRBJ1-5	TRBD1	TGTGCCAGCAGTCCGGGACAGGGGGCGGGACAGCCCCAGCATTTT	CASSPGQGAGQPQHF
.	TRBV6-4	TRBJ2-1	TRBD2	TGTGCCAGCAGTGCCGCCGGGACTAGCAACAATGAGCAGTTCTTC	CASSAAGTSNNEQFF
.	TRBV30	TRBJ1-3	.	TGTGCCTGGAGCGAGGGACTCCAGTACTCTGGAAACACCATATATTTT	CAWSEGLQYSGNTIYF
.	TRBV2	TRBJ1-1	TRBD1	TGTGCCAGCAGTGGACAGGGGAACACTGAAGCTTTCTTT	CASSGQGNTEAFF
once	TRBV3-1/TRBV3-2	TRBJ1-5	.	TGTGCCAGCAGCCCGGGAGGTGACAATCAGCCCCAGCATTTT	CASSPGGDNQPQHF
.	TRBV29-1	TRBJ2-3	TRBD1	TGCAGCGTTACCCGGGACAGATCCACAGATACGCAGTATTTT	CSVTRDRSTDTQYF
.	TRBV7-9	TRBJ2-1	TRBD2	TGTGCCAGCAGCCACCGACTAGCGGGAGGGTCAAATGAGCAGTTCTTC	CASSHRLAGGSNEQFF
once	TRBV28	TRBJ1-4	TRBD1	TGTGCCAGCAGTTTCCGACAGGGAGAGTTGGCTAATGAAAAACTGTTTTTT	CASSFRQGELANEKLFF
.	TRBV10-3	TRBJ2-7	TRBD2	TGTGCCACTACCTTAGCGGGAGGGGAAGAGCAGTACTTC	CATTLAGGEEQYF
.	TRBV12-3/TRBV12-4	TRBJ1-6	.	TGTGCCAGCACCACGCGGATGTCACCCCTCCACTTT	CASTTRMSPLHF
.	TRBV7-8	TRBJ1-1	TRBD1	TGTGCCAGCAGCTCGTGGACAGGGGGCAAGGGGAACACTGAAGCTTTCTTT	CASSSWTGGKGNTEAFF
once	TRBV28	TRBJ2-5	.	TGTGCCAGCAGGGACTTCCTCCAAGAGACCCAGTACTTC	CASRDFLQETQYF
.	TRBV21-1	TRBJ2-1	.	TGTGCCAGCAGCCCTCGGTACAGAATTCACTCCTACAATGAGCAGTTCTTC	CASSPRYRIHSYNEQFF
.	TRBV14	TRBJ2-5	TRBD1	TGTGCCAGCAGCATCATGGACAGGGAGGAGACCCAGTACTTC	CASSIMDREETQYF
.	TRBV5-8	TRBJ2-7	.	TGTGCCAGCTCACCAGCGGTCGAGCAGTACTTC	CASSPAVEQYF
.	TRBV5-1	TRBJ1-4	.	TGCGCCAGCAGCCTGGCCGCTAATGAAAAACTGTTTTTT	CASSLAANEKLFF
few	TRBV5-4	TRBJ2-7	.	TGTGCCAGCAGCTTTGATCTGGCGGTCTCCTACGAGCAGTACTTC	CASSFDLAVSYEQYF
.	TRBV4-2	TRBJ2-5	TRBD2	TGTGCCAGCAGCCAAGTCTCCCCGCGGGAGGGAGAGACCCAGTACTTC	CASSQVSPREGETQYF
.	TRBV28	TRBJ1-2	.	TGTGCCAGCAGTTCCAGCTATGGCTACACCTTC	CASSSSYGYTF
.	TRBV5-4	TRBJ2-7	.	TGTGCCAGCAGCTTGGGGCCTGGGGGCAGGGATCAAGGCTACGAGCAGTACTTC	CASSLGPGGRDQGYEQYF
.	TRBV11-3	TRBJ1-6	.	TGTGCCAGCAGCTTAGGGCAGAATAATTCACCCCTCCACTTT	CASSLGQNNSPLHF
.	TRBV2	TRBJ1-2	TRBD1	TGTGCCAGCAGGATCAGACAGGGGAGGGGCACAAACTATGGCTACACCTTC	CASRIRQGRGTNYGYTF
.	TRBV5-1	TRBJ2-4	TRBD2	TGCGCCAGCAGCCCACCCGGGACTAGCGGGAGTTACATTCAGTACTTC	CASSPPGTSGSYIQYF
once	TRBV7-9	TRBJ2-2	.	TGTGCCAGCAGCTCAGCGGGCAGGGAAACCACCGGGGAGCTGTTTTTT	CASSSAGRETTGELFF
.	TRBV28	TRBJ1-5	TRBD1	TGTGCCAGCAGTAGGACAGGCGATCAGCCCCAGCATTTT	CASSRTGDQPQHF
.	TRBV3-1/TRBV3-2	TRBJ1-4	.	TGTGCCAGCAGCCCCAGGGCGAAAGGTGGTCAGGGAAGTCCAACTAATGAAAAACTGTTTTTT	CASSPRAKGGQGSPTNEKLFF
.	TRBV12-1	TRBJ2-5	.	TGTGCCATATATAGAAGACTAGCGGGAGGCGGAGAGACCCAGTACTTC	CAIYRRLAGGGETQYF
once	TRBV2	TRBJ1-1	TRBD1	TGTGCCAGCAGGGGACAGGGAAACACTGAAGCTTTCTTT	CASRGQGNTEAFF
.	TRBV27	TRBJ1-1	.	TGTGCCAGCAGTTTCTTCTTCTCCCCCTCAGGGGCCAACACTGAAGCTTTCTTT	CASSFFFSPSGANTEAFF
.	TRBV4-2	TRBJ2-1	.	TGTGCCAGCAGCCAAGTCAGTAGAGGATTGAATGAGCAGTTCTTC	CASSQVSRGLNEQFF
.	TRBV19	TRBJ1-1	TRBD1	TGTGCCAGTAGGGACAGGATTTATGAAGCTTTCTTT	CASRDRIYEAFF
.	TRBV28	TRBJ1-1	.	TGTGCCAGCAGTTATGGGGGCAAGAACACTGAAGCTTTCTTT	CASSYGGKNTEAFF